This T cell receptor (beta chain) was recorded in a study of human T cells and chemical hapten exposure. Study information: All patients underwent weekly scalp dosing with diphenylcyclopropenone for the full approximately 25-week study. Study-level points and caveats: In comparison with controls, expanded TCRs gave rise to a significantly larger number of large CDR3 similarity clusters. Counts of TCRs expanded at PT1 correlated positively with patch test score.

This clonotype has only a few counts. Its antigen is undetermined. Time point described: pre-sensitization, week 0. Noted treatment: therapeutic diphenylcyclopropenone sensitization with weekly scalp DPC. TCRdb itself ran the RACE reads through MiXCR, one entry per CDR3 protein. Of roughly 260,000 distinct CDR3 sequences detected, roughly 8.9% appear once; the ten largest clones hold 2.3%. Germline loops: CDR1 SNHLY, CDR2 FYNNEI. The CDR3 extends over 13 amino acids. V gave up 2 bases and J gave up 4 bases, with 8 bases separating them. The chain joins TRBV2 to TRBJ1-2, with no clear D. The sample here was whole blood, taken in connection with sensitization to the hapten diphenylcyclopropenone (DPC). This clonotype was sampled from a woman in her 40s with alopecia areata. Some clones in this sample may be carry-over from other donors' samples. Here the CDR3 reads CASSERPIYGYTF. The CDR3 DNA reads TGTGCCAGCAGTGAACGGCCGATCTATGGCTACACCTTC.